This T cell receptor (beta chain) was observed in a study of OX40 agonist ivuxolimab in advanced cancers. Using immunoSEQ multiplex PCR, the repertoire was profiled, and TCRdb retains in-frame clones only, with some absent. Of about 75,000 clones in the sample, about 88% were seen once. Trimming took off 5 bases at V and 8 bases at J, with 12 bases between the two ends. Germline-derived CDR1 and CDR2 are KGHSH and LQKENI. There are 12 residues in the CDR3. This chain uses TRBV18 with TRBJ2-5, with D maybe TRBD1 (6 bases). The receptor was derived from an adult with an advanced solid tumor such as melanoma, head and neck, liver or kidney cancer. The material sequenced was CD4+ or CD8+ T cells sorted from blood, taken in a trial of the OX40 agonist ivuxolimab. CDR3 bases: TGTGCCAGCTCAGGGAACAGGGAAACCCAGTACTTC. Encoded protein: CASSGNRETQYF.